This TCR beta chain was documented in a study of blood T cell repertoires in COVID-19. Two consecutive negative NP/OP PCR tests, clearance, or resolved symptoms defined Cohort 3 recovery. Original analysis: Researchers report that nucleated cell counts were estimated from reference gene primer amplification. The method was immunoSEQ multiplex PCR; TCRdb's version includes in-frame clones alone and lacks a portion of them. V and J calls and clone size are as listed in that table; D and trimming were resolved from the DNA. The sample has about 160,000 clones; about 81% are singletons. The CDR3 consists of 16 residues. CDR1 is MNHNY and CDR2 is SVGAGI in the germline V gene (reference sequence). The ends lost 5 bases at V and 9 bases at J; junction bases unmatched: 10.

The origin of this receptor is a man between 50 and 59 years old who had recovered from COVID-19. The material sequenced was PBMCs or T cells enriched from blood (not recorded which). J is TRBJ1-6 and V is TRBV6-6; 10 bases agree with TRBD1. The CDR3 protein is CASSRGQGTTGSPLHF. CDR3 nucleotide sequence: TGTGCCAGCAGTAGGGGACAGGGGACGACGGGTTCACCCCTCCACTTT.